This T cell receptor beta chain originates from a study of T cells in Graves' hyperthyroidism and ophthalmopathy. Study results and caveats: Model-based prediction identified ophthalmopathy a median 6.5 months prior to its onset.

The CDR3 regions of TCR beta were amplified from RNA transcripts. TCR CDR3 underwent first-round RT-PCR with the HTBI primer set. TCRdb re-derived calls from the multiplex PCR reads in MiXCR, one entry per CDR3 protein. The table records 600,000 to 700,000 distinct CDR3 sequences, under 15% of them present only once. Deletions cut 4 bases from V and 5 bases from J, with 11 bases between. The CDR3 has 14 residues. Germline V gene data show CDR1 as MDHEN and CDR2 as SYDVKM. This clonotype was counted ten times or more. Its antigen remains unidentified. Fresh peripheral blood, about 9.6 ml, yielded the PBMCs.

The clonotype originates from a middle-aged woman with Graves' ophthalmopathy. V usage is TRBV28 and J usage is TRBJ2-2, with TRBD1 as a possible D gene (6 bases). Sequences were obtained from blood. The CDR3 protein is CASSYQQGTGELFF. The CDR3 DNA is TGTGCCAGCAGTTATCAACAGGGTACCGGGGAGCTGTTTTTT.